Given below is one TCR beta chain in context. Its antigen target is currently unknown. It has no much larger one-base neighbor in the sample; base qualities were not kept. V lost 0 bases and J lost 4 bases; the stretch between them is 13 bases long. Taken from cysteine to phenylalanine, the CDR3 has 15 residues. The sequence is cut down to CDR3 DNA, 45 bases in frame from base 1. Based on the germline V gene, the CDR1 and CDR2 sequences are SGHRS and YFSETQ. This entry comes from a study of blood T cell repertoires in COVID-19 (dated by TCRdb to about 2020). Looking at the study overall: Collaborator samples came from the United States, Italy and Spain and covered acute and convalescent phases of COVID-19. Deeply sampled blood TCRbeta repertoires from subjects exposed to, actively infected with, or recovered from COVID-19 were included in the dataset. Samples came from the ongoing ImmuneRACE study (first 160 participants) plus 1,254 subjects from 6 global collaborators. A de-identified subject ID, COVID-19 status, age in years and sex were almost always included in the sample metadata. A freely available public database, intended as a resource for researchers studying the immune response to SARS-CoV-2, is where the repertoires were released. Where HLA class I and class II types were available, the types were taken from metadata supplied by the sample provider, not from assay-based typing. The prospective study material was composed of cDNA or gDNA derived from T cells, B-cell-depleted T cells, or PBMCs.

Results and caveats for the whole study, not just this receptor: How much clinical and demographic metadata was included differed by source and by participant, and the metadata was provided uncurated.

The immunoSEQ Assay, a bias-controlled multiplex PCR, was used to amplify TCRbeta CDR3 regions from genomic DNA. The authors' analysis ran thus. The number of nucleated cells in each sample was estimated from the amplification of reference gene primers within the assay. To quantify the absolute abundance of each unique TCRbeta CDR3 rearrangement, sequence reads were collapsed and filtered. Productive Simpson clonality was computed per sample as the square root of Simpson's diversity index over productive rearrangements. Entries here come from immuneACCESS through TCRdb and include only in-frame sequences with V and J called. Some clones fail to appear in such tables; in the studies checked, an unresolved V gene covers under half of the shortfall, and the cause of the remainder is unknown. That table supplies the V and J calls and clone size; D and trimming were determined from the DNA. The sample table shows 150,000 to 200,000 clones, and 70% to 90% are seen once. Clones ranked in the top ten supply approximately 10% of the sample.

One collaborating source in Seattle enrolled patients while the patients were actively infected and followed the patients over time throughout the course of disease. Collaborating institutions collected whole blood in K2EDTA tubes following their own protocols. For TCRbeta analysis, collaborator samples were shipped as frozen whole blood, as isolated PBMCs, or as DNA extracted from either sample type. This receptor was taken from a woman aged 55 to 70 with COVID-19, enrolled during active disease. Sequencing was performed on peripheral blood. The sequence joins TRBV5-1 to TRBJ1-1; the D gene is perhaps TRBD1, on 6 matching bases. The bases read TGCGCCAGCAGCTTGGGGGTAGGGGGTACCACTGAAGCTTTCTTT. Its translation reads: CASSLGVGGTTEAFF.